This TCR beta chain was sequenced in a study of shared clonotypes between healthy human individuals (dated by TCRdb to about 2020). Study-level background: Two women and a few men aged 18 to 49 years were included in the cohort. Between about 0.94 and 8.9 billion PBMCs per donor were obtained by leukapheresis. To increase sequencing depth and limit assay-specific biases, different laboratories used diverse techniques to prepare libraries and sequence TCR repertoires. For each donor, CD4 naive and CD4 memory were each run on three plates, CD8 naive on two plates, and CD8 memory on one plate. The study deeply sequenced blood TCR repertoires of about five healthy adults to estimate repertoire size and the extent of clonotype sharing between individuals.

Results and caveats for the whole study, not just this receptor: Pairwise subsampling led to the expectation that sequencing depth would affect the degree of clonotype sharing among donors. Sampling was limited to blood, and TCR repertoires in tissue likely differ from TCR repertoires in blood. Sharing across four donors was observed for approximately 5% of naive CD4, less than 4% of naive CD8, over 2% of memory CD4, and about 0.4% of memory CD8 clonotypes. Naive subsets generally had larger estimated clonotype richness than memory subsets did. Because the study included a small number of donors, the genetic and exposure-history diversity represented was limited. Even with the large sequencing depth, rarefaction of the sorted-subset datasets indicated that sequencing was incomplete. Clonotypes shared by all four sorted-subset donors showed higher generation probabilities than non-shared clonotypes.

CD8 naive samples were obtained by positive selection for CCR7 among CD45RO-negative cells, yielding a CD45RA+CCR7+ population from which TemRA cells were excluded. The donors were healthy, HIV-negative adults who had no recently reported acute infections or vaccinations. All donors were Caucasian adults living in Nashville, Tennessee, USA. Blood was collected by leukapheresis, and PBMCs were isolated by Ficoll-Histopaque density gradient centrifugation and then cryopreserved in liquid nitrogen vapor phase. Analytical flow cytometry was used to check the purity and quantity of every magnetically sorted T cell population. Each sorted fraction had its genomic DNA isolated and then quantified by UV absorbance on a Nanodrop 2000c. From the germline V gene, CDR1 is MGHRA and CDR2 is YSYEKL. V and J lose 0 bases and 1 base, and a span of 15 bases separates them. From the cysteine up to the phenylalanine, the CDR3 has a length of 17 residues. Only CDR3 DNA remains: 51 bases, in frame from the first base.

About this clone itself: The target of this receptor is not known. Nothing much larger sits one base from this clone, and base qualities are not available.

TCR CDR3 regions were amplified from genomic DNA by multiplex PCR using the deep immunoSEQ assay. Genomic DNA extracted from each cell subset was distributed evenly over all wells of several immunoSEQ 96-well plates, and each plate served as one replicate. For sorted subsets, each replicate PCR was loaded with 200 ng genomic DNA, equivalent to 30,000 to 35,000 T cell genomes. Purified libraries were measured with a Qubit 3.0 fluorometer, size-checked on a Bioanalyzer 2100, and measured again with the KAPA Library Quantification kit. Each immunoSEQ 96-well plate was sequenced on its own single-read 150-cycle Illumina NextSeq 550 flow cell. Per the authors' processing: Because only junctional sequences without quality scores were contained in the immunoSEQ output, filtering matching that applied to full-length reads could not be performed. To assign V/J genes and CDR3, sequences were annotated using PyIR, a Python wrapper for IgBLAST v1.9, with IMGT germline references. Reads were removed for weak V/J assignments (E-value above 1e-6), missing CDR3, stop codons, out-of-frame junctions, or ambiguous translated residues. V3J clonotypes were defined as sequences sharing the same inferred V gene, J gene, and CDR3 amino acid sequence. Percentage overlap between repertoires was calculated by dividing the number of shared unique clonotypes by the size of the smaller repertoire. Three approaches were used to assess repertoire richness: RTK rarefaction, the Chao1 estimator, and Recon v2.1 estimates of unobserved clonotypes. Generation probabilities for all TCRbeta clonotypes obtained by the gDNA method from a handful of donors were computed using OLGA. TCRdb provides this immuneACCESS table in a form limited to in-frame rearrangements. Some clones are lacking; in checked studies, under half of them reflect an unresolved V gene, and why the rest are absent is not known. That table is the source of V, J and clone size, and D and trimming were worked out from the DNA. In all, the sample holds 2 million to 2.5 million clones, and about 95% of those were seen once. The top ten clonotypes cover around 1.1% of the sample.

The source of this sequence is a man younger than 35 in good health. The specimen was naive CD8+ T cells sorted from blood. The cell subset or site tag for this specimen amounts to: CD45RA+CCR7+. The sequence links TRBV4-1 to TRBJ1-2, and possibly TRBD1, on 5 matching bases. The DNA is as follows: TGCGCCAGCAGCCAAGAGGATAGGGGTGGGTTTAACTATGGCTACACCTTC. The encoded protein is CASSQEDRGGFNYGYTF.